The next 21 T cell receptor beta chains were all read from a single sample in a study of T cell responses to AZD1222 COVID-19 vaccine. TCRdb keeps only in-frame clones here, not all; method: immunoSEQ multiplex PCR. In the table there are about 120,000 clones, 85% to 90% of which are singletons. The source material was peripheral blood, sampled on day 0 of AZD1222 vaccination. These receptors all stem from an adult in good health.

V is TRBV25-1 and J is TRBJ2-3; D is possibly TRBD1 (5 bases). The CDR3 spans 14 residues. Germline V gene lookup returns CDR1 MGHDK and CDR2 SYGVNS. Trimming shortened V by 4 bases and J by 4 bases, and 12 bases separated the two germline ends. For the CDR3, the DNA is TGTGCCAGCAGTGCAAGGGGTGGGGCAGATACGCAGTATTTT. Protein sequence: CASSARGGADTQYF.

The chain uses TRBV2 and TRBJ2-7; 7 nucleotides align to TRBD2. CDR1 and CDR2 from the germline V gene are SNHLY and FYNNEI. With 1 base clipped from V and 2 bases from J, the junction kept 8 bases outside the gene matches. The CDR3 consists of 16 residues. CDR3 sequence: CASSEGSGLIPYEQYF. The CDR3, as DNA: TGTGCCAGCAGTGAAGGTTCGGGACTAATCCCCTACGAGCAGTACTTC.

The chain links TRBV28 to TRBJ2-1, with TRBD2 matching over 7 bases. Trimming cost V 8 bases and J 11 bases; bases outside gene matches: 15. The CDR3 totals 14 residues. CDR1 and CDR2 (germline): MDHEN, SYDVKM. The CDR3 region is CASPPSGAPSKQFF. The CDR3 DNA is TGTGCCAGCCCCCCAAGCGGGGCCCCCTCAAAGCAGTTCTTC.

The rearrangement uses TRBV7-3 and TRBJ2-1, with D uncertain. This CDR3 has 15 residues. CDR1 is SGHTA and CDR2 is FQGTGA in the germline V gene. V shed 4 bases and J shed 7 bases, with 17 bases lying between them. DNA of the CDR3: TGTGCCAGCAGCTCCACTACCCTTTCTAGGAATGAGCAGTTCTTC. This gives the protein CASSSTTLSRNEQFF.

The rearrangement joins TRBV7-2 to TRBJ1-1; tentative D call: TRBD1 (5 bases). Per germline, CDR1 SGHTA and CDR2 FQGNSA. V was trimmed by 2 bases and J by 0 bases, leaving 10 bases between them. This CDR3 spans 15 amino acids. The CDR3 protein is CASSLQGFLNTEAFF. The CDR3 DNA follows: TGTGCCAGCAGCTTACAGGGTTTCTTGAACACTGAAGCTTTCTTT.

This chain joins TRBV7-9 and TRBJ1-3; D gene uncertain. The CDR3 sequence is 15 residues long. Per the germline V gene, CDR1 is SEHNR and CDR2 is FQNEAQ (reference sequence). The germline V and J ends were trimmed by 1 base and 0 bases, with 7 bases remaining between them. The CDR3 DNA reads TGTGCCAGCAGCTTAGGGAGTATCTCTGGAAACACCATATATTTT. Translation gives CASSLGSISGNTIYF. Full variable domain (rest looked up from reference TRBV7-9 and TRBJ1-3): DTGVSQNPRHKITKRGQNVTFRCDPISEHNRLYWYRQTLGQGPEFLTYFQNEAQLEKSRLLSDRFSAERPKGSFSTLEIQRTEQGDSAMYLCASSLGSISGNTIYFGEGSWLTVV.

The chain couples TRBV10-3 to TRBJ2-7, with D tentatively TRBD2 (6 bases). The CDR3 runs to 14 residues. In germline, CDR1 is ENHRY, CDR2 SYGVKD. Trimming shortened V by 4 bases and J by 4 bases, and 14 bases separated the two germline ends. The DNA for the CDR3 is TGTGCCATCAGTGTGGGTGAGGCGGGATACGAGCAGTACTTC. It specifies CAISVGEAGYEQYF.

J is TRBJ1-1 and V is TRBV7-3; no reliable D call. The V gene's germline CDR1 is SGHTA and CDR2 FQGTGA. The ends were cut back, 5 bases at V and 9 bases at J, with 16 bases in the middle. The CDR3 is 13 residues long. The CDR3 sequence is CASSPAGEGKAFF. Here the CDR3 DNA reads TGTGCCAGCAGCCCCGCCGGGGAAGGAAAAGCTTTCTTT.

The genes are TRBV5-4 and TRBJ2-7; D call uncertain. The CDR3 covers 12 residues. V lost 2 bases to trimming and J lost 4 bases, with 7 bases between them. CDR1 and CDR2 (germline): SGHNT, YYREEE (reference sequence). CDR3 residues: CASSLGAYEQYF. The CDR3 DNA follows: TGTGCCAGCAGCTTAGGAGCTTACGAGCAGTACTTC.

The CDR3 DNA follows: TGTGCCAGCAGCTTAGGTCGGGACACAGATACGCAGTATTTT. This codes for CASSLGRDTDTQYF. The chain combines TRBV7-8 with TRBJ2-3, with D maybe TRBD2 (5 bases). With 1 base removed from V and 2 bases from J, the gap between germline ends came to 7 bases. Looked up from germline, CDR1 is SGHVS and CDR2 is FQNEAQ. This CDR3 is built from 14 residues. The full variable domain, its missing parts supplied by reference TRBV7-8 and TRBJ2-3, is GAGVSQSPRYKVAKRGQDVALRCDPISGHVSLFWYQQALGQGPEFLTYFQNEAQLDKSGLPSDRFFAERPEGSVSTLKIQRTQQEDSAVYLCASSLGRDTDTQYFGPGTRLTVL.

This clone was recorded once. V and J are TRBV30 and TRBJ1-2; D unresolved. This CDR3 region has 14 residues. Trimming removed 0 bases at V and 4 bases at J, with 12 bases between. Germline loops: CDR1 GTSNPN, CDR2 SVGIG (reference sequence). CDR3 protein: CAWSVQPGIYGYTF. CDR3 DNA: TGTGCCTGGAGTGTACAGCCCGGAATCTATGGCTACACCTTC.

As DNA, the CDR3 is TGTGCCAGCAGGTCCTTCGGGACGGAAGACAATCAGCCCCAGCATTTT. Amino acids: CASRSFGTEDNQPQHF. The rearrangement links TRBV2 to TRBJ1-5, with a possible D match to TRBD1 (5 bases). The V and J ends lost 6 bases and 3 bases respectively, with 18 bases between them. The CDR3 runs to 16 residues. CDR1 is SNHLY and CDR2 is FYNNEI in the germline V gene.

The rearrangement uses TRBV5-1 and TRBJ2-5; D may be TRBD1 or TRBD2 (6 bases each). This CDR3 comprises 13 residues. In germline, CDR1 is SGHRS, CDR2 YFSETQ. The V and J ends lost 5 bases and 3 bases respectively, with 11 bases between them. The DNA for the CDR3 is TGCGCCAGCAGAGGGGGGTCCAAAGAGACCCAGTACTTC. It translates to CASRGGSKETQYF.

This chain joins TRBV9 and TRBJ2-3; D is perhaps TRBD1 or TRBD2 (6 bases each). The CDR3 is made up of 16 amino acids. Trimming stripped 1 base from V and 4 bases from J, with 16 bases between. Germline-derived CDR1 and CDR2 are SGDLS and YYNGEE. This CDR3 reads CASSVRYGGAADTQYF. DNA of the CDR3: TGTGCCAGCAGCGTAAGGTACGGGGGCGCGGCAGATACGCAGTATTTT.

DNA for the CDR3: TGTGCCAGCAGGTTACAGGGTAACGAGCAGTTCTTC. It is translated as CASRLQGNEQFF. V and J are TRBV7-9 and TRBJ2-1; maybe TRBD1 (6 bases). From germline, CDR1 is SEHNR and CDR2 FQNEAQ (reference sequence). CDR3 length: 12 amino acids. V was pared by 6 bases and J by 10 bases, with 13 bases between.

This clone was seen more than once but under ten times. CDR3 bases: TGTGCCAGCAGCCCCCCGGGACTAGCGGCTACAGATACGCAGTATTTT. This encodes CASSPPGLAATDTQYF. The chain recombines TRBV9 with TRBJ2-3; 11 bases are shared with TRBD2. This CDR3 region has 16 residues. The V segment lost 4 bases and the J segment 3 bases; nucleotides outside the gene matches: 7. Per germline, CDR1 SGDLS and CDR2 YYNGEE. The full variable domain, its missing parts supplied by reference TRBV9 and TRBJ2-3, is DSGVTQTPKHLITATGQRVTLRCSPRSGDLSVYWYQQSLDQGLQFLIQYYNGEERAKGNILERFSAQQFPDLHSELNLSSLELGDSALYFCASSPPGLAATDTQYFGPGTRLTVL.

The chain is built from TRBV2 and TRBJ1-3, with 8 bases identical to TRBD1. This CDR3 contains 16 residues. V was clipped by 6 bases and J by 0 bases; unmatched bases: 7. Germline values: CDR1 SNHLY, CDR2 FYNNEI. The CDR3 sequence: CASRAGTGFSGNTIYF. CDR3 bases: TGTGCCAGCAGAGCCGGGACAGGCTTCTCTGGAAACACCATATATTTT.

This clone was recorded once. The V call is TRBV7-2, the J call TRBJ2-7; D is tentatively TRBD1 or TRBD2 (6 bases each). V lost 4 bases to trimming and J lost 4 bases, with 29 bases between them. The CDR3 extends over 19 amino acids. Germline assignment: CDR1 SGHTA and CDR2 FQGNSA. DNA for the CDR3: TGTGCCAGCAGCTCCCGGCGGGCAGGGACCCAAGGGGGGATATACGAGCAGTACTTC. It specifies CASSSRRAGTQGGIYEQYF.

This clone appeared once. The chain carries TRBV5-5 and TRBJ2-7; D is perhaps TRBD1 or TRBD2 (6 bases each). The CDR3 is made up of 14 amino acids. V lost 0 bases, J lost 6 bases, and 13 bases lay in between. Per germline, CDR1 SGHKS and CDR2 YYEKEE (reference sequence). CDR3 in amino acids: CASSLDRTAGEQYF. The CDR3 DNA reads TGTGCCAGCAGCTTGGACAGGACAGCGGGCGAGCAGTACTTC.

The chain employs TRBV9 and TRBJ1-1; TRBD1 agrees at 7 bases. This CDR3 contains 14 residues. With V trimmed by 4 bases and J by 3 bases, 6 bases remained unmatched. Germline assignment: CDR1 SGDLS and CDR2 YYNGEE. CDR3 sequence: CASSPQGWDTEAFF. The CDR3 DNA reads as TGTGCCAGCAGCCCACAGGGGTGGGACACTGAAGCTTTCTTT.

This chain connects TRBV10-3 to TRBJ1-5; no clear D gene. The germline gives CDR1 ENHRY, CDR2 SYGVKD. The ends were cut back, 6 bases at V and 9 bases at J, with 9 bases in the middle. The CDR3 has 11 residues. The CDR3 nucleotides are TGTGCCATCAGAGGTTGTGTGCCCCAGCATTTT. Translated: CAIRGCVPQHF.